A few counts support the clone carrying this TCR beta chain. Its antigen is not identified. This specimen belongs to a study of beta chain features in type 1 diabetes. Study results and caveats: There was no resolution here of whether HLA type influences TCRB rearrangement. Compared with healthy donors, patients appeared to share more similar naive, central memory and regulatory TCRB repertoires.

The CDR3 totals 14 residues. Per germline, CDR1 MDHEN and CDR2 SYDVKM. Trimming cost V 6 bases and J 2 bases, with 11 bases left between them. Expressed TCRB transcripts were sequenced because the isolated RNA had all been reverse transcribed beforehand. Some clones are missing from TCRdb's copy, which holds only in-frame ones; the method was immunoSEQ multiplex PCR. Counted here are 850,000 to 900,000 clones, roughly a sixth occurring once; the ten biggest clones make up around 0.02%. V usage is TRBV28 and J usage is TRBJ1-5; D uncertain. The sequenced material came from naive CD4+ T cells from blood. The sequence derives from a woman aged 18-29 years in good health. The CDR3 here is CASRDFSGNQPQHF. CDR3 bases: TGTGCCAGCAGGGACTTCTCCGGCAATCAGCCCCAGCATTTT. The full variable domain, with the rest looked up from reference TRBV28 and TRBJ1-5, is DVKVTQSSRYLVKRTGEKVFLECVQDMDHENMFWYRQDPGLGLRLIYFSYDVKMKEKGDIPEGYSVSREKKERFSLILESASTNQTSMYLCASRDFSGNQPQHFGDGTRLSIL.